These 24 T cell receptor beta chains were all obtained from the same sample, sequenced in a study of shared clonotypes between healthy human individuals. Clones were read by immunoSEQ multiplex PCR, and TCRdb kept only the in-frame ones, dropping some. The data show about 1.5 million clones, approximately 97% seen once. The sample taken for sequencing was naive CD4+ T cells sorted from blood. The sample's subset: CD45RA+ positively selected. All receptors derive from a man younger than 45 in good health.

This CDR3 reads CASSENLQGDEQFF. CDR3 nucleotide sequence: TGCGCCAGCAGTGAGAACCTGCAGGGGGATGAGCAGTTCTTC. The V call is TRBV10-1, the J call TRBJ2-1; TRBD1 matches 7 bases. Germline-derived CDR1 and CDR2 are WNHNN and SYGVQD (reference sequence). This CDR3 is 14 amino acids long. V was pared by 2 bases and J by 8 bases, with 6 bases of the junction left unmatched.

The CDR3 region is CASSSPGQGIQETQYF. The CDR3 nucleotides read TGTGCCAGCAGTTCTCCGGGACAGGGGATTCAAGAGACCCAGTACTTC. The genes are TRBV27 and TRBJ2-5, with 10 bases lining up with TRBD1. CDR3 length equals 16 residues. V trimming: 4 bases; J trimming: 2 bases; junction bases outside the gene matches: 7. Germline values: CDR1 MNHEY, CDR2 SMNVEV (reference sequence).

The rearrangement links TRBV7-2 to TRBJ2-3, with no clear D. This CDR3 is 14 amino acids long. The V and J ends lost 5 bases and 7 bases respectively, with 16 bases between them. CDR1 is SGHTA, CDR2 FQGNSA, per germline. The CDR3 loop is CASSSDGPGNTQYF. The CDR3 DNA is TGTGCCAGCAGCAGCGACGGACCCGGAAATACGCAGTATTTT.

V gene TRBV5-1 combines with J gene TRBJ1-1; D ambiguous. The germline V gene has CDR1 SGHRS and CDR2 YFSETQ. V was cut by 4 bases and J by 3 bases, with 7 bases left in between. CDR3 length: 12 amino acids. The CDR3 spells CASSEEDTEAFF. CDR3 sequence (DNA): TGCGCCAGCAGCGAGGAGGACACTGAAGCTTTCTTT.

V gene TRBV6-5 combines with J gene TRBJ2-7; tentative D call: TRBD2 (6 bases). The CDR3 runs to 14 residues. V lost 5 bases to trimming and J lost 0 bases, with 11 bases between them. The germline CDR1 and CDR2 sequences are MNHEY and SVGAGI. The CDR3 DNA is TGTGCCAGCAGTCAGCGGGTGTCCTCCTACGAGCAGTACTTC. It codes for CASSQRVSSYEQYF.

The V call is TRBV10-3, the J call TRBJ2-3; D is undetermined. The germline CDR1 and CDR2 sequences are ENHRY and SYGVKD. This CDR3 comprises 13 residues. V was clipped by 4 bases and J by 1 base, with 6 bases between them. CDR3 sequence (DNA): TGTGCCATCAGTGGGACCGGCACAGATACGCAGTATTTT. Residues: CAISGTGTDTQYF.

V gene TRBV27 combines with J gene TRBJ2-1, with TRBD2 matching over 10 bases. Germline trimming cut 6 bases from V and 6 bases from J; bases unmatched to any gene: 8. Germline lookup yields CDR1 MNHEY and CDR2 SMNVEV (reference sequence). The CDR3 has 15 residues. The CDR3 sequence is CASRLGLAATNEQFF. Written as DNA, the CDR3 is TGTGCCAGCAGATTAGGACTAGCGGCCACCAATGAGCAGTTCTTC.

The V call is TRBV14, the J call TRBJ2-1; TRBD1 matches at 9 bases. V lost 3 bases, J lost 3 bases, and 9 bases stayed unmatched. CDR1 is SGHDN, CDR2 FVKESK, per germline. The CDR3 covers 17 residues. As DNA, the CDR3 is TGTGCCAGCAGCCAGGAGAACAGGGGGCGTTTCTACAATGAGCAGTTCTTC. Amino acids: CASSQENRGRFYNEQFF.

The rearrangement uses TRBV6-4 and TRBJ2-7; D assignment may be TRBD1 or TRBD2 (6 bases each). Germline values: CDR1 MRHNA, CDR2 SNTAGT. V was pared by 2 bases and J by 3 bases, with 20 bases between. The CDR3 is made up of 17 amino acids. The CDR3 bases are TGTGCCAGCAGTGACACGTTTCTAGAACAGGGAGGCTACGAGCAGTACTTC. It encodes CASSDTFLEQGGYEQYF.

V usage is TRBV28 and J usage is TRBJ1-2; D call uncertain. The V and J ends lost 1 base and 3 bases respectively, with 9 bases between them. The germline gives CDR1 MDHEN, CDR2 SYDVKM. CDR3 length: 14 residues. The CDR3 loop is CASSLLVGDYGYTF. CDR3 nucleotides: TGTGCCAGCAGTTTATTGGTGGGTGACTATGGCTACACCTTC.

The chain links TRBV5-6 to TRBJ2-1; 9 positions agree with TRBD2. Germline CDR1 and CDR2: SGHDT and YYEEEE. V trimming: 4 bases; J trimming: 9 bases; junction bases outside the gene matches: 11. The CDR3 has 15 residues. The CDR3 bases are TGTGCCAGCAGCACGCGGGTAGCGGGAGCAATTGAGCAGTTCTTC. Translation: CASSTRVAGAIEQFF.

The chain couples TRBV11-2 to TRBJ2-3; D is perhaps TRBD2 (5 bases). The CDR3 consists of 16 residues. The V end lost 8 bases, the J end lost 0 bases, and 18 bases lay between the germline ends. Germline V gives CDR1 SGHAT, CDR2 FQNNGV. The CDR3 DNA sequence: TGTGCCAGCCTACGGACCAGGAGGACTAGCACAGATACGCAGTATTTT. Protein sequence: CASLRTRRTSTDTQYF.

This clone appeared a single time. The genes are TRBV6-1 and TRBJ2-3, with D maybe TRBD1 (6 bases). V dropped 6 bases and J dropped 2 bases, with 9 bases sitting between them. The V gene's germline CDR1 is MNHNS and CDR2 SASEGT. CDR3 size: 13 residues. The CDR3 region has the DNA TGTGCCAGCAGAGGACAGTCCACAGATACGCAGTATTTT. Protein sequence: CASRGQSTDTQYF.

This clone was counted once. The chain links TRBV14 to TRBJ1-2, with D hard to call. The V and J ends lost 0 bases and 4 bases respectively, with 9 bases between them. The length of the CDR3 is 14 residues. Per germline, CDR1 SGHDN and CDR2 FVKESK. The CDR3 here is CASSQDLGGYGYTF. DNA for the CDR3: TGTGCCAGCAGCCAAGATCTGGGAGGCTATGGCTACACCTTC.

Regarding this clone: The identical CDR3 is also encoded by other nucleotide sequences in the sample. The genes are TRBV5-5 and TRBJ2-5; D possibly corresponds to TRBD1 (6 bases). V lost 4 bases and J lost 2, with 9 bases in between. This CDR3 region has 13 residues. The V gene's germline CDR1 is SGHKS and CDR2 YYEKEE (reference sequence). The CDR3 region has the DNA TGTGCCAGCAGCCAGGGGCCTCAAGAGACCCAGTACTTC. Translating it yields CASSQGPQETQYF.

Only one count was recorded for this clone. The genes are TRBV7-2 and TRBJ2-7, with 7 bases lining up with TRBD1. V dropped 2 bases and J dropped 6; count of bases not matched to a gene: 7. CDR1 and CDR2 (germline): SGHTA, FQGNSA. This CDR3 spans 14 amino acids. The CDR3 reads CASSLLDRAGEQYF. The DNA for the CDR3 is TGTGCCAGCAGCTTACTCGACAGGGCGGGCGAGCAGTACTTC.

This rearrangement joins TRBV29-1 to TRBJ2-5, with D possibly being TRBD2 (6 bases). CDR3 size: 15 residues. V shed 6 bases and J shed 5 bases, with 22 bases lying between them. Germline CDR1 reads SQVTM; CDR2 reads ANQGSEA. The CDR3 DNA is TGCAGCGTCCGTCGGCTAGCGCACCCAGAGGAGACCCAGTACTTC. As protein: CSVRRLAHPEETQYF.

The DNA of the CDR3 is TGTGCCAGCTCAACAAAACTAGCGGGAGCGCAGCAGTTCTTC. It is translated as CASSTKLAGAQQFF. The V gene is TRBV18, the J gene TRBJ2-1, with 11 bases aligning to TRBD2. V dropped 5 bases and J dropped 11; count of bases not matched to a gene: 8. The CDR3 has 14 amino acids. Looked up from germline, CDR1 is KGHSH and CDR2 is LQKENI. Combining the CDR3 with reference TRBV18 and TRBJ2-1 gives the whole variable domain NAGVMQNPRHLVRRRGQEARLRCSPMKGHSHVYWYRQLPEEGLKFMVYLQKENIIDESGMPKERFSAEFPKEGPSILRIQQVVRGDSAAYFCASSTKLAGAQQFFGPGTRLTVL.

V usage is TRBV7-2 and J usage is TRBJ2-6; D is unresolved. Trimming cost V 1 base and J 0 bases, with 10 bases left between them. The CDR3 length is 17 residues. Germline assignment: CDR1 SGHTA and CDR2 FQGNSA. In nucleotides, the CDR3 is TGTGCCAGCAGCTTAGACCTCAGAATCTCTGGGGCCAACGTCCTGACTTTC. Its translation is CASSLDLRISGANVLTF.

The chain links TRBV10-2 to TRBJ1-2, with a weak D call TRBD1 (5 bases). The CDR3 covers 14 residues. Trimming shortened V by 8 bases and J by 8 bases, and 21 bases separated the two germline ends. CDR1 is WSHSY and CDR2 is SAAADI in the germline V gene. CDR3 region: CASPRDRFLCGYTF. CDR3 coding DNA: TGCGCCAGCCCCCGGGACCGCTTTTTATGCGGCTACACCTTC.

The V call is TRBV27, the J call TRBJ1-4; 7 bases are shared with TRBD1. In germline, CDR1 is MNHEY, CDR2 SMNVEV (reference sequence). V shed 0 bases, J shed 8 bases, and the junction held 9 bases outside the gene matches. This CDR3 contains 16 residues. The CDR3, as DNA: TGTGCCAGCAGTTTATCCCAGGGGGGGCTTGGGGAAAAACTGTTTTTT. It is translated as CASSLSQGGLGEKLFF.

In DNA form, the CDR3 reads TGTGCCAGCAGCTTGTCCCTTAACCAGTACTTC. This encodes CASSLSLNQYF. The chain combines TRBV7-9 with TRBJ2-5, with D uncertain. The CDR3 runs to 11 residues. Germline V gives CDR1 SEHNR, CDR2 FQNEAQ (reference sequence). Deletions cut 3 bases from V and 10 bases from J, with 9 bases between.

CDR3: CASSLSGYEQFF. CDR3 nucleotide sequence: TGTGCCAGCAGCTTATCTGGGTATGAGCAGTTCTTC. V usage is TRBV7-3 and J usage is TRBJ2-1; D uncertain. CDR3 length: 12 residues. Germline V gene data show CDR1 as SGHTA and CDR2 as FQGTGA. V was clipped by 2 bases and J by 8 bases, with 7 bases between them. The full variable domain, its missing parts supplied by reference TRBV7-3 and TRBJ2-1, is GAGVSQTPSNKVTEKGKYVELRCDPISGHTALYWYRQSLGQGPEFLIYFQGTGAADDSGLPNDRFFAVRPEGSVSTLKIQRTERGDSAVYLCASSLSGYEQFFGPGTRLTVL.

This clone has just one count. V gene TRBV9 combines with J gene TRBJ2-5; D might be TRBD2 (5 bases). Germline V gene lookup returns CDR1 SGDLS and CDR2 YYNGEE. V was clipped by 0 bases and J by 3 bases, with 15 bases between them. This CDR3 comprises 16 residues. The CDR3 reads CASSVDPLRAKETQYF. The CDR3 DNA reads as TGTGCCAGCAGCGTAGATCCCTTGAGGGCCAAAGAGACCCAGTACTTC.